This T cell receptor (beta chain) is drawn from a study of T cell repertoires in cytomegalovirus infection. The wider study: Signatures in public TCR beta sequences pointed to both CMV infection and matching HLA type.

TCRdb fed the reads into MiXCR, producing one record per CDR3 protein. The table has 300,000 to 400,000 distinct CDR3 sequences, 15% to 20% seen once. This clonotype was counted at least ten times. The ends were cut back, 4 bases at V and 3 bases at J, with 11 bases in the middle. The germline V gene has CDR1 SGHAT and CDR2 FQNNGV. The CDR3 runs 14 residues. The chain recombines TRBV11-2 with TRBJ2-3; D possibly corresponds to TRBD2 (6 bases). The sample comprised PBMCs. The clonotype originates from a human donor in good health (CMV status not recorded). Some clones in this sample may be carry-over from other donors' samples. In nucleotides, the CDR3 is TGTGCCAGCAGCTGGGGACTTTTAACAGATACGCAGTATTTT. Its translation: CASSWGLLTDTQYF. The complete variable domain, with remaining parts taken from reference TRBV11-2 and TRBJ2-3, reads EAGVAQSPRYKIIEKRQSVAFWCNPISGHATLYWYQQILGQGPKLLIQFQNNGVVDDSQLPKDRFSAERLKGVDSTLKIQPAKLEDSAVYLCASSWGLLTDTQYFGPGTRLTVL.